This TCR beta chain was sequenced for a study of pediatric ulcerative colitis. Study conclusions and caveats: A couple of rectal CDR3 clonotypes occurred in all ulcerative colitis patients. Substantially fewer templates came from a couple of patients' blood samples.

Sequenced by immunoSEQ multiplex PCR; TCRdb stores in-frame clones only, minus some. The sample shows fewer than 13,000 clones, approximately 88% of them seen only once. Colonoscopy and blood draw happened at the same time. Germline assignment: CDR1 LGHNA and CDR2 YNFKEQ. Trimming left V 4 bases short and J 1 base short, with 10 bases between. There are 14 residues in the CDR3. On this clone itself: The antigen is unknown.

The J gene is TRBJ2-5, the V gene TRBV4-2; D might be TRBD2 (6 bases). The sequence was collected from a girl aged 10-17 years with moderate ulcerative colitis. The material sequenced was blood. CDR3 sequence (DNA): TGTGCCAGCAGCCGTTTAGCGGCCCAAGAGACCCAGTACTTC. Its translation: CASSRLAAQETQYF.